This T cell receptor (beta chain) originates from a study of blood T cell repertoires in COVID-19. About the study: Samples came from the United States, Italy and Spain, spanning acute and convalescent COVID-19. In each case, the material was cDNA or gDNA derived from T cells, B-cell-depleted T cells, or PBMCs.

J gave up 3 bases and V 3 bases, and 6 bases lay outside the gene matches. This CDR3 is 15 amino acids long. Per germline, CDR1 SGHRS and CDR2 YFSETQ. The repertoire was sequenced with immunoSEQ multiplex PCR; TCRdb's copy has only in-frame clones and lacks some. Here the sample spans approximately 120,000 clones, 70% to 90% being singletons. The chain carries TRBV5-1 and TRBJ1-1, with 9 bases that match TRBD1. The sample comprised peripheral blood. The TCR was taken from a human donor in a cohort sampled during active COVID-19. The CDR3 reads CASSSQQGAYTEAFF. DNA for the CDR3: TGCGCCAGCAGCTCTCAACAGGGGGCGTACACTGAAGCTTTCTTT.